The 9 T cell receptor beta chains below were found in one sample sequenced in a study of graft-versus-host responses after intestinal transplantation. What these receptors recognize is not known. This table comes from immunoSEQ multiplex PCR, and its TCRdb copy is limited to in-frame clones, with some not included. The repertoire has about 41,000 clones, about 95% of them found once; the top ten carry more than 0.45%. The specimen was unstimulated CD8+ T cells sorted from spleen or lymph node cells, collected before transplant. These receptors originate from a human donor who was the organ donor for an intestinal transplant.

CDR3 sequence reads: CASSEERGAYEQYF. The CDR3 DNA follows: TGTGCCAGCAGTGAAGAGCGGGGGGCCTACGAGCAGTACTTC. This chain uses TRBV6-1 with TRBJ2-7; 9 bases match TRBD2. This CDR3 is 14 amino acids long. With V trimmed by 1 base and J by 2 bases, 0 bases remained unmatched. Germline V gene sequence: CDR1 MNHNS, CDR2 SASEGT.

The J gene is TRBJ1-3, the V gene TRBV7-9; D may be TRBD1 (6 bases). Germline CDR1 and CDR2: SEHNR and FQNEAQ (reference sequence). This CDR3 is 17 amino acids long. V was pared by 2 bases and J by 0 bases, with 14 bases between. The CDR3 DNA follows: TGTGCCAGCAGCTTACGACAGGTTTTGAGCTCTGGAAACACCATATATTTT. Its translation: CASSLRQVLSSGNTIYF.

This clone has only one observation. The chain combines TRBV6-5 with TRBJ2-3, with D possibly matching TRBD1 (5 bases). From germline, CDR1 is MNHEY and CDR2 SVGAGI. This CDR3 spans 14 amino acids. V was clipped by 5 bases and J by 6 bases, with 15 bases between them. The CDR3 reads CASSQGISGDTQYF. The CDR3, as DNA: TGTGCCAGCAGTCAAGGGATCTCAGGGGATACGCAGTATTTT.

This clone has just a few counts. CDR3 sequence reads: CASSLGDRVPYEQYF. The CDR3 DNA follows: TGTGCCAGCAGCTTAGGGGACAGGGTACCCTACGAGCAGTACTTC. V gene TRBV7-6 combines with J gene TRBJ2-7; 9 bases are a match to TRBD1. After removal of 1 base from V and 2 bases from J, the junction contained 3 bases not matched to a gene. CDR1 and CDR2 from the germline V gene are SGHVS and FNYEAQ. The CDR3 extends over 15 amino acids.

The chain carries TRBV9 and TRBJ2-3; 8 bases line up with TRBD2. Germline assignment: CDR1 SGDLS and CDR2 YYNGEE. CDR3 length equals 15 residues. J gave up 3 bases and V 2 bases, and 5 bases lay outside the gene matches. The CDR3 DNA sequence: TGTGCCAGCAGCGTGGTCGGGGGGGCGACAGATACGCAGTATTTT. It encodes CASSVVGGATDTQYF.

CDR3 loop: CASSQDWGLSYNEQFF. For the CDR3, the DNA is TGCGCCAGCAGCCAAGACTGGGGGCTCTCTTACAATGAGCAGTTCTTC. The chain combines TRBV4-3 with TRBJ2-1; D possibly corresponds to TRBD1 (6 bases). V was shortened by 0 bases and J by 4 bases, with 13 bases between the two germline ends. CDR1 LGHNA and CDR2 YSLEER come from the germline V gene. The CDR3 is 16 residues long.

The chain employs TRBV9 and TRBJ2-1; TRBD1 aligns across 11 bases. The trim removed 3 bases at V and 4 bases at J, leaving 3 bases unmatched. This CDR3 is 15 amino acids long. Germline CDR1 reads SGDLS; CDR2 reads YYNGEE. The CDR3 spells CASSGTGGDYNEQFF. CDR3 bases: TGTGCCAGCAGCGGGACAGGGGGCGATTACAATGAGCAGTTCTTC.

This clone was counted once. The chain carries TRBV2 and TRBJ2-6; D is uncertain. Germline V gives CDR1 SNHLY, CDR2 FYNNEI. This CDR3 region has 16 residues. Trimming shortened V by 5 bases and J by 1 base, and 12 bases separated the two germline ends. CDR3 nucleotides: TGTGCCAGCAGTCTTGTCGACTCGTCTGGGGCCAACGTCCTGACTTTC. Residues: CASSLVDSSGANVLTF. The entire variable domain, with the rest obtained from reference TRBV2 and TRBJ2-6, is as follows: EPEVTQTPSHQVTQMGQEVILRCVPISNHLYFYWYRQILGQKVEFLVSFYNNEISEKSEIFDDQFSVERPDGSNFTLKIRSTKLEDSAMYFCASSLVDSSGANVLTFGAGSRLTVL.

The chain links TRBV6-1 to TRBJ1-1, with D possibly TRBD1 on 5 matching bases. Germline CDR1 and CDR2: MNHNS and SASEGT. Trimming removed 2 bases from V and 0 bases from J, with 10 bases in between. CDR3 length: 15 amino acids. CDR3 sequence reads: CASSEWEGMNTEAFF. The DNA of the CDR3 is TGTGCCAGCAGTGAATGGGAGGGGATGAACACTGAAGCTTTCTTT.